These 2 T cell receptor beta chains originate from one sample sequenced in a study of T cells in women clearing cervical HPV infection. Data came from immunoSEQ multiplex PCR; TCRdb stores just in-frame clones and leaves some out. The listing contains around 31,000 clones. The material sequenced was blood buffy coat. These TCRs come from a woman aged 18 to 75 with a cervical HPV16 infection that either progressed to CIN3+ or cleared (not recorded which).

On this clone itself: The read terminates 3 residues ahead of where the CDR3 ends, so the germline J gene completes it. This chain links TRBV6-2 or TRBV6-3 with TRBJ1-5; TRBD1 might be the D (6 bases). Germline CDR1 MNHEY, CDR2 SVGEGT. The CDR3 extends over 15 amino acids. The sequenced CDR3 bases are TGTGCCAGCAGTTACTCCGGGCAGGGGCATGGACCC. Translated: CASSYSGQGHGP. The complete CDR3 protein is CASSYSGQGHGPQHF.

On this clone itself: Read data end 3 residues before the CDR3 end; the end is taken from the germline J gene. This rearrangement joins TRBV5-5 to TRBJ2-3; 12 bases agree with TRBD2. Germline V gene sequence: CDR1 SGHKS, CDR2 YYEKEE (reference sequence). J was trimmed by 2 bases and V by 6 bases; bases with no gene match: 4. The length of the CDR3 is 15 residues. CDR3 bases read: TGTGCCAGCAACGGACTAGCGGGAAACACAGATACG. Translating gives CASNGLAGNTDT. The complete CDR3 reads CASNGLAGNTDTQYF.